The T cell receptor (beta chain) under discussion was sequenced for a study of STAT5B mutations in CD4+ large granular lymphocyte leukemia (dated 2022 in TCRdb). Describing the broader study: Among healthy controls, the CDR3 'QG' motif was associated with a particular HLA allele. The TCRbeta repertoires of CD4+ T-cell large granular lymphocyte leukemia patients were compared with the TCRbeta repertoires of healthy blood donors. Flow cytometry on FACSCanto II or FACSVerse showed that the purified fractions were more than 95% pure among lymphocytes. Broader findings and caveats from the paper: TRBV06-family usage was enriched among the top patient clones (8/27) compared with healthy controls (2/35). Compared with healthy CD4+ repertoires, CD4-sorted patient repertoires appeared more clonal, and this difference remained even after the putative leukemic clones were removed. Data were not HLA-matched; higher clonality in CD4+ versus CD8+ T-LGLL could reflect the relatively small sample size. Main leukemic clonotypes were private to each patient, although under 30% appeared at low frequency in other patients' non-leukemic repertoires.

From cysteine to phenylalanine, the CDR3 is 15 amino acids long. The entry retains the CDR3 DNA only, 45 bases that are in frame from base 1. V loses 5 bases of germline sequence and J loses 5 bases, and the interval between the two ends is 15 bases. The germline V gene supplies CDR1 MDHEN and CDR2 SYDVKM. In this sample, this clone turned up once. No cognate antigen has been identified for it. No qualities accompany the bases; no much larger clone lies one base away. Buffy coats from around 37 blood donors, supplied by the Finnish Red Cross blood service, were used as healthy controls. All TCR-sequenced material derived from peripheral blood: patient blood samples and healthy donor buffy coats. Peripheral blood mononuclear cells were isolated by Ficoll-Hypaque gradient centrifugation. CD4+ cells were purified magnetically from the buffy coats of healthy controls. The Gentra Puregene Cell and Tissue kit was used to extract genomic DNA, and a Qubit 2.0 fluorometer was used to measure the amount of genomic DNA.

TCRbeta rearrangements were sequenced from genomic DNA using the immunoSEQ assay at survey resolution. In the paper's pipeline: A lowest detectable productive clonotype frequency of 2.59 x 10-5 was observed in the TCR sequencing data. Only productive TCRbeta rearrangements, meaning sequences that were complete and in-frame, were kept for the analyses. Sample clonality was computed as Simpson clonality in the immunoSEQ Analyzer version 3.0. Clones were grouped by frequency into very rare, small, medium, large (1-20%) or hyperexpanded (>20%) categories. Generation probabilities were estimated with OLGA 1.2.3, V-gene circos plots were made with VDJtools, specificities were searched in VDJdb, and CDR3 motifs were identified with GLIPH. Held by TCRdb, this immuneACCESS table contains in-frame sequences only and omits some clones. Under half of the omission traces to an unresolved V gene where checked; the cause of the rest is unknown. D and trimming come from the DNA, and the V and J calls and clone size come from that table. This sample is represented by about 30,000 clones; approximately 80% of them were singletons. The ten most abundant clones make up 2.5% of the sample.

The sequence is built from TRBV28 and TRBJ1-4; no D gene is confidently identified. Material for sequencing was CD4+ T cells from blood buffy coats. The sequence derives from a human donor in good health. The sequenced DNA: TGTGCCAGCAGTCCAAGACACGGATTAAATGAAAAACTGTTTTTT. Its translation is CASSPRHGLNEKLFF.